The present T cell receptor beta chain was sequenced within a study of PD-1 blockade in classical Hodgkin lymphoma. Study results and limitations: Significantly greater TCR diversity emerged by C4D1 in CD4+ cells but not CD8+ cells.

This clone was observed a few times. Its antigen is unknown. Relapses following autologous stem cell transplantation were seen in all patients, with brentuximab vedotin exposure varying. Here immunoSEQ multiplex PCR was the method, and the copy in TCRdb shows in-frame clones only, minus some. The sample has fewer than 25,000 clones, around 80% seen once. This CDR3 comprises 15 residues. The V gene end was trimmed by 3 bases and the J gene end by 6 bases; junction bases not matched to a gene: 9. Per the germline V gene, CDR1 is SQVTM and CDR2 is ANQGSEA. The sequencing used peripheral blood mononuclear cells (PBMCs), collected before the second cycle of nivolumab. The TCR sequence derives from a human donor with classical Hodgkin lymphoma. The chain has TRBV29-1 and TRBJ2-3; TRBD2 aligns across 10 bases. The CDR3 protein is CSVDGLAGDWDTQYF. CDR3 nucleotides: TGCAGCGTTGACGGCCTAGCGGGGGACTGGGATACGCAGTATTTT.